This is a list of T cell receptor beta chains from one sample in a study of blood T cell repertoires in COVID-19. Some clones are missing from TCRdb's copy, which holds only in-frame ones; the method was immunoSEQ multiplex PCR. This sample has some 260,000 clones, with approximately 86% found just once. Sequenced sample: peripheral blood. Every receptor here comes from a woman aged 25 to 39 with acute or convalescent COVID-19. Both conserved end residues are part of each CDR3. Fields, in order: clone size, J gene, V gene, CDR3 protein. Expanded clones get a size class; other rows say once, few or many, or leave the size out.

clone size: NA; J gene: TRBJ2-7; V gene: TRBV29-1; CDR3 protein: CKDRGRFKSYEQYF
clone size: NA; J gene: TRBJ2-7; V gene: TRBV29-1; CDR3 protein: CSVGTTQYEQYF
clone size: NA; J gene: TRBJ2-7; V gene: TRBV5-6; CDR3 protein: CASSLALAGGTYEQYF
clone size: NA; J gene: TRBJ2-5; V gene: TRBV18; CDR3 protein: CASSRGLAGEETQYF
clone size: NA; J gene: TRBJ1-2; V gene: TRBV6-4; CDR3 protein: CASSVSGGDYGYTF
clone size: NA; J gene: TRBJ1-2; V gene: TRBV14; CDR3 protein: CASSYGQGRSYGYTF
clone size: NA; J gene: TRBJ2-2; V gene: TRBV7-6; CDR3 protein: CASSTRQGGSGELFF
clone size: NA; J gene: TRBJ2-2; V gene: TRBV9; CDR3 protein: CASRSSGSPGELFF
clone size: NA; J gene: TRBJ1-4; V gene: TRBV29-1; CDR3 protein: CSGRGPGEKLFF
clone size: NA; J gene: TRBJ1-5; V gene: TRBV5-6; CDR3 protein: CASSPVIRGGRSNQPQHF
clone size: NA; J gene: TRBJ1-5; V gene: TRBV19; CDR3 protein: CASSAQGQPQHF
clone size: NA; J gene: TRBJ1-2; V gene: TRBV4-2; CDR3 protein: CASSADRGLNYGYTF
clone size: NA; J gene: TRBJ2-1; V gene: TRBV5-1; CDR3 protein: CASSLSTSSYNEQFF
clone size: NA; J gene: TRBJ2-3; V gene: TRBV7-9; CDR3 protein: CASRFWGDSTDTQYF
clone size: NA; J gene: TRBJ2-7; V gene: TRBV5-1; CDR3 protein: CASSLVAGYDEQYF
clone size: NA; J gene: TRBJ2-7; V gene: TRBV4-3; CDR3 protein: CASSQGRLAGYEQYF
clone size: NA; J gene: TRBJ2-1; V gene: TRBV19; CDR3 protein: CASSISGRVYNEQFF
clone size: NA; J gene: TRBJ2-7; V gene: TRBV3-1/TRBV3-2; CDR3 protein: CASSQGLAIVGGYEQYF
clone size: NA; J gene: TRBJ2-3; V gene: TRBV5-4; CDR3 protein: CASSGQGTDTQYF
clone size: NA; J gene: TRBJ2-7; V gene: TRBV2; CDR3 protein: CASLGMGEQYF
clone size: NA; J gene: TRBJ1-4; V gene: TRBV6-5; CDR3 protein: CASRRDRVGEKLFF
clone size: NA; J gene: TRBJ1-1; V gene: TRBV5-1; CDR3 protein: CASSANRVIDTEAFF
clone size: NA; J gene: TRBJ2-7; V gene: TRBV7-9; CDR3 protein: CASSLVAGGPYEQYF
clone size: NA; J gene: TRBJ2-7; V gene: TRBV6-2/TRBV6-3; CDR3 protein: CASSYNRANYEQYF
clone size: NA; J gene: TRBJ1-2; V gene: TRBV25-1; CDR3 protein: CASSEPGSNYGYTF
clone size: NA; J gene: TRBJ1-1; V gene: TRBV7-8; CDR3 protein: CASSLARQGTEAFF
clone size: NA; J gene: TRBJ2-3; V gene: TRBV19; CDR3 protein: CASTPTGIADTQYF
clone size: few; J gene: TRBJ2-2; V gene: TRBV4-3; CDR3 protein: CASSQDVVASGRINPGELFF
clone size: once; J gene: TRBJ1-3; V gene: TRBV13; CDR3 protein: CASSPRQGRNSGNTIYF
clone size: once; J gene: TRBJ1-6; V gene: TRBV7-2; CDR3 protein: CASSLARTGGSFNSPLHF
clone size: few; J gene: TRBJ2-7; V gene: TRBV5-1; CDR3 protein: CASSNLAGGYEQYF
clone size: NA; J gene: TRBJ2-2; V gene: TRBV19; CDR3 protein: CASSPVADMNTGELFF
clone size: NA; J gene: TRBJ1-5; V gene: TRBV10-1; CDR3 protein: CARVGQGVNSNQPQHF
clone size: NA; J gene: TRBJ2-1; V gene: TRBV6-5; CDR3 protein: CASSSSSSYNEQFF
clone size: once; J gene: TRBJ2-1; V gene: TRBV29-1; CDR3 protein: CSVVTESSYNEQFF
clone size: NA; J gene: TRBJ2-7; V gene: TRBV9; CDR3 protein: CASSVGLADSYEQYF
clone size: NA; J gene: TRBJ2-3; V gene: TRBV27; CDR3 protein: CASRLRGTDTQYF
clone size: NA; J gene: TRBJ2-7; V gene: TRBV11-3; CDR3 protein: CASSSQGRYLYEQYF
clone size: NA; J gene: TRBJ1-5; V gene: TRBV27; CDR3 protein: CASSLYQGGGSNQPQHF
clone size: NA; J gene: TRBJ2-1; V gene: TRBV3-1/TRBV3-2; CDR3 protein: CASSRASASSYNEQFF
clone size: NA; J gene: TRBJ2-1; V gene: TRBV19; CDR3 protein: CASSIPLSGSYNEQFF
clone size: few; J gene: TRBJ2-7; V gene: TRBV10-2; CDR3 protein: CASTGNDYEQYF
clone size: NA; J gene: TRBJ1-2; V gene: TRBV7-9; CDR3 protein: CAGTDSEYGYTF
clone size: NA; J gene: TRBJ2-3; V gene: TRBV7-2; CDR3 protein: CASSLGVGPDTQYF
clone size: NA; J gene: TRBJ1-1; V gene: TRBV5-1; CDR3 protein: CASSLGTALEAFF
clone size: NA; J gene: TRBJ2-1; V gene: TRBV7-9; CDR3 protein: CASSTNWDRVNEQFF
clone size: NA; J gene: TRBJ2-3; V gene: TRBV5-1; CDR3 protein: CASSLASGMVDTQYF
clone size: NA; J gene: TRBJ1-2; V gene: TRBV29-1; CDR3 protein: CSVEGRAARGNYGYTF
clone size: NA; J gene: TRBJ2-1; V gene: TRBV7-9; CDR3 protein: CASSLVFTVGQGKVNEQFF
clone size: NA; J gene: TRBJ2-2; V gene: TRBV27; CDR3 protein: CASSLLAGGSYTGELFF
clone size: NA; J gene: TRBJ1-1; V gene: TRBV7-9; CDR3 protein: CASSLGGVGTEAFF
clone size: once; J gene: TRBJ2-6; V gene: TRBV29-1; CDR3 protein: CSATTGSGANVLTF
clone size: NA; J gene: TRBJ1-1; V gene: TRBV4-3; CDR3 protein: CASSQEGGNTEAFF
clone size: NA; J gene: TRBJ2-7; V gene: TRBV5-6; CDR3 protein: CASSLGGTGVYEQYF
clone size: NA; J gene: TRBJ2-3; V gene: TRBV9; CDR3 protein: CASSVSPRVTDTQYF
clone size: NA; J gene: TRBJ1-1; V gene: TRBV19; CDR3 protein: CASRTRDRGLSETEAFF
clone size: NA; J gene: TRBJ2-3; V gene: TRBV3-1/TRBV3-2; CDR3 protein: CASSNSRGMPDTQYF
clone size: NA; J gene: TRBJ2-5; V gene: TRBV11-2; CDR3 protein: CASSMGTSGRAHHQETQYF
clone size: NA; J gene: TRBJ1-1; V gene: TRBV19; CDR3 protein: CASSRQGNTEAFF
clone size: NA; J gene: TRBJ2-6; V gene: TRBV29-1; CDR3 protein: CSVLVISGANVLTF